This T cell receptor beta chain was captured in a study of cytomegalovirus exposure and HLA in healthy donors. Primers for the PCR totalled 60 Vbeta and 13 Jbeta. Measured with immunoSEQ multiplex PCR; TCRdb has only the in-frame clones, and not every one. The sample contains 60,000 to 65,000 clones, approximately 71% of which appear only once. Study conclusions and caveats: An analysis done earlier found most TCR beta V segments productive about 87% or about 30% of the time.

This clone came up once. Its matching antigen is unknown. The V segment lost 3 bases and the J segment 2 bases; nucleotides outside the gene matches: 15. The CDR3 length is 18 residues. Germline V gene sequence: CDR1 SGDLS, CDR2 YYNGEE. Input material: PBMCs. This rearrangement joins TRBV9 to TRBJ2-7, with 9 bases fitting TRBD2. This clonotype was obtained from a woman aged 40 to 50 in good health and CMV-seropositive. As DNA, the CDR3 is TGTGCCAGCAGCGCCGGGCTTGGGCGGAGCGGGGGGACCTACGAGCAGTACTTC. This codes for CASSAGLGRSGGTYEQYF.